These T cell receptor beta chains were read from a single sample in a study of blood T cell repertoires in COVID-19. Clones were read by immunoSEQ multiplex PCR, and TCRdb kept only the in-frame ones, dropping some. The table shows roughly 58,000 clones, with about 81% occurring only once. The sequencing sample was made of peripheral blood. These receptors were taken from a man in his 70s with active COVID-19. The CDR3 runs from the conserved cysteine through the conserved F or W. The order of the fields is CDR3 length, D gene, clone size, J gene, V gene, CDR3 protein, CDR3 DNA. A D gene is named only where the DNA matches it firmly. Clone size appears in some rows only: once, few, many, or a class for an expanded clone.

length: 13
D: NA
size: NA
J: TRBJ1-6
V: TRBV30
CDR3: CAWSPNGDSPLHF
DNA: TGTGCCTGGAGTCCTAACGGGGATTCACCCCTCCACTTT

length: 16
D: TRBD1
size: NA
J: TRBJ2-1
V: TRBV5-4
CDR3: CASSSPGQGVYNEQFF
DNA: TGTGCCAGCAGTTCTCCGGGACAGGGGGTCTACAATGAGCAGTTCTTC

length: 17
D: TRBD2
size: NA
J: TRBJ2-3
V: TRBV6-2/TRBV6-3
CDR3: CASSSTSGRVSTDTQYF
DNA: TGTGCCAGCAGTTCGACTAGCGGGAGGGTGAGCACAGATACGCAGTATTTT

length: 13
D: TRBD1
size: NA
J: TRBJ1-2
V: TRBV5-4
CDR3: CASSLETGDGYTF
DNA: TGTGCCAGCAGCTTGGAGACAGGGGACGGCTACACCTTC

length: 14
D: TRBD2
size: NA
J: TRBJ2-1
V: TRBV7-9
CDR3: CASSRSGGNNEQFF
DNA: TGTGCCAGCAGCCGTAGCGGGGGGAACAATGAGCAGTTCTTC

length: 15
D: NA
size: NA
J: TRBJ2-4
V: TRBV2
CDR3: CASSEVGAAKNIQYF
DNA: TGTGCCAGCAGTGAAGTGGGGGCAGCCAAAAACATTCAGTACTTC

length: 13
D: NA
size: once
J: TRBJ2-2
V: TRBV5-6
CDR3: CASSPAGTGELFF
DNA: TGTGCCAGCAGCCCGGCGGGCACCGGGGAGCTGTTTTTT

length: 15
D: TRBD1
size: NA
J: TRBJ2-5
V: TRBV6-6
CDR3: CASSSLDRVGETQYF
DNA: TGTGCCAGCAGCAGCTTGGACAGGGTGGGGGAGACCCAGTACTTC

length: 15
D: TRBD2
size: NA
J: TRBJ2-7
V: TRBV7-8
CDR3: CASSLGLAGVGEQYF
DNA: TGTGCCAGCAGCTTGGGACTAGCGGGAGTGGGGGAGCAGTACTTC

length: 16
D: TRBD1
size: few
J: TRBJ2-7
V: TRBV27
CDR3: CASSSPLTGAPYEQYF
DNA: TGTGCCAGCAGTTCCCCCTTGACAGGGGCCCCCTACGAGCAGTACTTC

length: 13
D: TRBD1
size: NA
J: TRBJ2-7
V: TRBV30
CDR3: CAWTRDRGQEQYF
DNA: TGTGCCTGGACAAGGGACAGGGGGCAAGAGCAGTACTTC

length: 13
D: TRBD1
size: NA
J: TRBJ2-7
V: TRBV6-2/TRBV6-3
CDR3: CASSGRGRYEQYF
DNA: TGTGCCAGCAGCGGCAGGGGGCGATACGAGCAGTACTTC

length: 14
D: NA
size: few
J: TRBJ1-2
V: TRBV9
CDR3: CASSVVGANYGYTF
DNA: TGTGCCAGCAGCGTAGTAGGGGCTAACTATGGCTACACCTTC

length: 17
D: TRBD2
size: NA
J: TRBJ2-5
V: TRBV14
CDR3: CASSQDWATSDQETQYF
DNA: TGTGCCAGCAGCCAAGATTGGGCTACTAGCGACCAAGAGACCCAGTACTTC

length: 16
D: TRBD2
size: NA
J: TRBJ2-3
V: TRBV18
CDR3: CASSPNAGGRIDTQYF
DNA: TGTGCCAGCTCACCAAACGCGGGAGGGCGAATAGATACGCAGTATTTT

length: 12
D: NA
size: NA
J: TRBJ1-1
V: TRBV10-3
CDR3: CAISEQVTEAFF
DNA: TGTGCCATCAGTGAACAGGTGACTGAAGCTTTCTTT

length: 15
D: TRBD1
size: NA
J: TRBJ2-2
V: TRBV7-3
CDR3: CASSPRTGNTGELFF
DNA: TGTGCCAGCAGCCCCCGGACAGGGAACACCGGGGAGCTGTTTTTT

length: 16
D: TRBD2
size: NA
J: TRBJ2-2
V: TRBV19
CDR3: CASRTGLAVNTGELFF
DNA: TGTGCCAGTAGAACGGGACTAGCGGTGAACACCGGGGAGCTGTTTTTT

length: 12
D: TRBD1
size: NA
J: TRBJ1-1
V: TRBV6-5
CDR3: CASSRGRTEAFF
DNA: TGTGCCAGCAGTAGGGGGCGCACTGAAGCTTTCTTT

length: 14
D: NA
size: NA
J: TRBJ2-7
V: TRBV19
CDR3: CASSPRGAENEQYF
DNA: TGTGCCAGTAGTCCACGGGGGGCCGAGAACGAGCAGTACTTC

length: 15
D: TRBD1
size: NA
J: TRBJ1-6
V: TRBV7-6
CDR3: CASSPGTGRGSPLHF
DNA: TGTGCCAGCAGCCCCGGGACAGGGAGGGGTTCACCCCTCCACTTT

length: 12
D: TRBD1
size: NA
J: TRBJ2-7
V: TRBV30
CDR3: CAWSGDSYEQYF
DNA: TGTGCCTGGAGTGGGGACAGCTACGAGCAGTACTTC

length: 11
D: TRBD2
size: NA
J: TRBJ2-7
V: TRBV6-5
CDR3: CASTYGGWQYF
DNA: TGTGCCAGCACCTACGGGGGGTGGCAGTACTTC

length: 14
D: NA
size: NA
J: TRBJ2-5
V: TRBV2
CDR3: CASSALVSGETQYF
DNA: TGTGCCAGCAGTGCACTAGTTTCCGGAGAGACCCAGTACTTC

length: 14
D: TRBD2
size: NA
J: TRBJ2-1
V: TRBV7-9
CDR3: CASSPSGIYNEQFF
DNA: TGTGCCAGCAGCCCTAGCGGGATTTACAATGAGCAGTTCTTC

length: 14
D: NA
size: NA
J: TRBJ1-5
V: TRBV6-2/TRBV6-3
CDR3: CASSRSAGNQPQHF
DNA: TGTGCCAGCAGTAGATCCGCAGGCAATCAGCCCCAGCATTTT

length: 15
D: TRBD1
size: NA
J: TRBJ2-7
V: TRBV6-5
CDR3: CASSQTGQGAREQYF
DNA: TGTGCCAGCAGTCAAACGGGACAGGGGGCACGGGAGCAGTACTTC

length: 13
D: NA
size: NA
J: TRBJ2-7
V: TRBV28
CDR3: CASSLTRTYEQYF
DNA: TGTGCCAGCAGTTTAACCAGAACCTACGAGCAGTACTTC

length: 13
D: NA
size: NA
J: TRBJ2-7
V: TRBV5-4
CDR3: CASSIGGQYEQYF
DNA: TGTGCCAGCAGCATCGGGGGACAGTACGAGCAGTACTTC

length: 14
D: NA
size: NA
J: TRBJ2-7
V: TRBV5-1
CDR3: CASSTIQGSYEQYF
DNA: TGCGCCAGCAGCACGATACAGGGATCCTACGAGCAGTACTTC

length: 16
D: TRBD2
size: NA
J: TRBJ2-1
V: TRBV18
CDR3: CASSQLAGAGYNEQFF
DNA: TGTGCCAGCTCACAGTTAGCGGGAGCGGGTTACAATGAGCAGTTCTTC

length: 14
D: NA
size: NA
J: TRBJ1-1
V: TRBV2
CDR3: CASSVRGFGTEAFF
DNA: TGTGCCAGCAGTGTTCGAGGGTTTGGCACTGAAGCTTTCTTT

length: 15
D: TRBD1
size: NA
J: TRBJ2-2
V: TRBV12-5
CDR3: CASGFRTGGIGELFF
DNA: TGTGCTAGTGGTTTCCGGACAGGGGGTATCGGGGAGCTGTTTTTT

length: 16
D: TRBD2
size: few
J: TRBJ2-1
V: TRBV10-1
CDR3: CASRARGLALYNEQFF
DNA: TGCGCCAGCAGGGCCCGGGGACTAGCGCTCTACAATGAGCAGTTCTTC

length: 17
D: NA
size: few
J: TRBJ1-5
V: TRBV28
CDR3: CASSLSGAQYSNQPQHF
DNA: TGTGCCAGCAGTTTGTCTGGGGCTCAATATAGCAATCAGCCCCAGCATTTT

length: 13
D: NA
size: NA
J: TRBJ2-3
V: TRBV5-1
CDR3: CASSLGMRDTQYF
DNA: TGCGCCAGCAGCTTGGGTATGAGGGATACGCAGTATTTT

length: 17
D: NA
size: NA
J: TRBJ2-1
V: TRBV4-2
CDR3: CASSQEKGQGSSNEQFF
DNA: TGTGCCAGCAGCCAAGAAAAGGGGCAGGGGAGTTCCAATGAGCAGTTCTTC

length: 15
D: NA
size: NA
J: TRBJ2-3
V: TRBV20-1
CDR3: CSASWCGRGGGAQYF
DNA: TGCAGTGCTAGTTGGTGCGGGCGGGGAGGGGGGGCGCAGTATTTT

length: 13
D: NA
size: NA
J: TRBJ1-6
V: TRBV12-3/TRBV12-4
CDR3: CASTWGVGSPLHF
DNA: TGTGCCAGCACCTGGGGGGTTGGTTCACCCCTCCACTTT

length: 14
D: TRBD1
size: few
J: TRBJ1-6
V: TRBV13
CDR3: CASSPGQYNSPLHF
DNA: TGTGCCAGCAGCCCGGGACAGTATAATTCACCCCTCCACTTT

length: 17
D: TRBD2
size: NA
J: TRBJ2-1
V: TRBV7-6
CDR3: CASSSELTSGRYNEQFF
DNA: TGTGCCAGCAGCTCCGAACTCACTAGCGGGAGATACAATGAGCAGTTCTTC